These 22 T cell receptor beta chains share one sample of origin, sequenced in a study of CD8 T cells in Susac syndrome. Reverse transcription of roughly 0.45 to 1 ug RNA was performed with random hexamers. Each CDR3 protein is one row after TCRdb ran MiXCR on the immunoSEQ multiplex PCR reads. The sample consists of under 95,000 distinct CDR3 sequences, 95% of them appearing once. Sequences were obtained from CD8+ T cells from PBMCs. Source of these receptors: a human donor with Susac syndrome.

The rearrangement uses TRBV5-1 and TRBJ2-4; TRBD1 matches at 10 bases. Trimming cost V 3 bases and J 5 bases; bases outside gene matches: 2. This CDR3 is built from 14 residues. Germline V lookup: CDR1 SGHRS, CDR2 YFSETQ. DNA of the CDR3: TGCGCCAGCAGCTCGACAGGGGGCCAAAACATTCAGTACTTC. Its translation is CASSSTGGQNIQYF. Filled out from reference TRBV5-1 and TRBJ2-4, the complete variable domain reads KAGVTQTPRYLIKTRGQQVTLSCSPISGHRSVSWYQQTPGQGLQFLFEYFSETQRNKGNFPGRFSGRQFSNSRSEMNVSTLELGDSALYLCASSSTGGQNIQYFGAGTRLSVL.

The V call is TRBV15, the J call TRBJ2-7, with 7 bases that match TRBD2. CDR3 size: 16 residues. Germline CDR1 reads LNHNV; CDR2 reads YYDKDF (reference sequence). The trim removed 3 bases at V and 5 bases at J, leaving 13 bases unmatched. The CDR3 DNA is TGTGCCACCAGCAGCGTTGGGAGGGCCAAGTTCAACGAGCAGTACTTC. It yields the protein CATSSVGRAKFNEQYF.

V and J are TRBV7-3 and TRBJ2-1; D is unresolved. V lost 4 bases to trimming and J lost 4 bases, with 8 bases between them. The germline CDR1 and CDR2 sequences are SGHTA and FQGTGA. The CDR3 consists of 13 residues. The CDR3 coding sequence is TGTGCCAGCAGCTCCGAGGTATACAATGAGCAGTTCTTC. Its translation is CASSSEVYNEQFF.

DNA of the CDR3: TGCGCCAGCACCGGAGACACGCAGTATTTT. Translation: CASTGDTQYF. The chain carries TRBV5-1 and TRBJ2-3; D remains ambiguous. The CDR3 loop spans 10 amino acids. Germline assignment: CDR1 SGHRS and CDR2 YFSETQ. V was clipped by 6 bases and J by 9 bases, with 8 bases between them.

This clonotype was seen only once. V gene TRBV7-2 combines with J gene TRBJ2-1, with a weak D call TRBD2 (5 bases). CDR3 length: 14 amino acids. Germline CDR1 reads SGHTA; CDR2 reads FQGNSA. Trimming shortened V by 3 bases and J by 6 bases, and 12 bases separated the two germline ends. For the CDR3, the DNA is TGTGCCAGCAGCTTCTCCAATAGCGCCAATGAGCAGTTCTTC. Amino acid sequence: CASSFSNSANEQFF. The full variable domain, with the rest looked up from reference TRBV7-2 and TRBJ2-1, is GAGVSQSPSNKVTEKGKDVELRCDPISGHTALYWYRQSLGQGLEFLIYFQGNSAPDKSGLPSDRFSAERTGGSVSTLTIQRTQQEDSAVYLCASSFSNSANEQFFGPGTRLTVL.

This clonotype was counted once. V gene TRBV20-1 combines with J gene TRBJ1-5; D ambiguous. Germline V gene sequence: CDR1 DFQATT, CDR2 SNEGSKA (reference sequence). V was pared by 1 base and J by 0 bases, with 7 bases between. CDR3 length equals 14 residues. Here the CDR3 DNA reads TGCAGTGCTAGAGGGACGGGTAGCAATCAGCCCCAGCATTTT. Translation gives CSARGTGSNQPQHF.

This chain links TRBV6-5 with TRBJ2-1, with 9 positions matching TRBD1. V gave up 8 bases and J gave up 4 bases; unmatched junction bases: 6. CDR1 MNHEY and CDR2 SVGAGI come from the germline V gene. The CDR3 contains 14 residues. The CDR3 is CASERGTGYNEQFF. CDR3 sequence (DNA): TGTGCCAGCGAAAGGGGGACAGGGTACAATGAGCAGTTCTTC.

CDR3 in amino acids: CATLGQELQETQYF. The CDR3 coding sequence is TGCGCCACCCTGGGACAGGAACTCCAAGAGACCCAGTACTTC. The V call is TRBV5-1, the J call TRBJ2-5, with 8 positions matching TRBD1. The ends lost 9 bases at V and 1 base at J; junction bases unmatched: 8. Looked up from germline, CDR1 is SGHRS and CDR2 is YFSETQ. This CDR3 comprises 14 residues.

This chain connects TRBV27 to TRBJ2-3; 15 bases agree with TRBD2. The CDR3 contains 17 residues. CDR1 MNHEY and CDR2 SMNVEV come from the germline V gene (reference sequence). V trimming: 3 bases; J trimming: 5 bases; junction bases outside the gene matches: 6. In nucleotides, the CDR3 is TGTGCCAGCAGTTTCCGTCCGGGACTAGCGGGGGGAGATACGCAGTATTTT. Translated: CASSFRPGLAGGDTQYF.

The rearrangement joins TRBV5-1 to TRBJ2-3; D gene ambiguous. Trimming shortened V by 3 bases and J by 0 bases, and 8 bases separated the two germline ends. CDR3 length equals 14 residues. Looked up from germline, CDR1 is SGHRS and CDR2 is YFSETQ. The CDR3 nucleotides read TGCGCCAGCAGCTCCTATTCTAGCACAGATACGCAGTATTTT. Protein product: CASSSYSSTDTQYF.

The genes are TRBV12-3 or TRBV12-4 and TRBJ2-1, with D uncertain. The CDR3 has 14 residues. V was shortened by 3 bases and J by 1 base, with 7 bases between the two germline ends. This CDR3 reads CASSLIGSYNEQFF. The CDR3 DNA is TGTGCCAGCAGTTTGATTGGATCCTACAATGAGCAGTTCTTC.

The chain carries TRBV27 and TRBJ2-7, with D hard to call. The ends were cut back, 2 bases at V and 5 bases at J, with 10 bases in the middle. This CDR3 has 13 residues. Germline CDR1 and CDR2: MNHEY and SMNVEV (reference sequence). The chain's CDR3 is CASSLVPGHEQYF. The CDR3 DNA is TGTGCCAGCAGTTTAGTTCCCGGGCACGAGCAGTACTTC.

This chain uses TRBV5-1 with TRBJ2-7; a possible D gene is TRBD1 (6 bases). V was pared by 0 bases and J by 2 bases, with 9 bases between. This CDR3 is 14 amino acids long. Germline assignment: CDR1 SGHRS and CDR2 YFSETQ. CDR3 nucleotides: TGCGCCAGCAGCTTGGATGACAGGACCTACGAGCAGTACTTC. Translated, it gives CASSLDDRTYEQYF.

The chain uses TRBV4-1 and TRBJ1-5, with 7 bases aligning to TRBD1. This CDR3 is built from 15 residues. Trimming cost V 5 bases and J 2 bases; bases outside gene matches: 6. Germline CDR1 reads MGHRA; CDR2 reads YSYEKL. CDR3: CASSSTGEGNQPQHF. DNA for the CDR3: TGCGCCAGCAGCTCCACAGGGGAGGGCAATCAGCCCCAGCATTTT.

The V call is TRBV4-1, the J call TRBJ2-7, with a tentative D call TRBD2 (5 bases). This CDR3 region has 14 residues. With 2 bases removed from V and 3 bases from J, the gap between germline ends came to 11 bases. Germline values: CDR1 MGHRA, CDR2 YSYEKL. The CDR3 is CASSQTGWGYEQYF. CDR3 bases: TGCGCCAGCAGCCAAACGGGATGGGGCTACGAGCAGTACTTC.

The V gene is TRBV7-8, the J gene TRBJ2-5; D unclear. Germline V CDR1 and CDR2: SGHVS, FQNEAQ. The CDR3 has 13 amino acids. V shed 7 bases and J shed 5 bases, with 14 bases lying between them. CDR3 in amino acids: CASKTESSETQYF. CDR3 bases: TGTGCCAGCAAAACGGAAAGCTCGGAGACCCAGTACTTC.

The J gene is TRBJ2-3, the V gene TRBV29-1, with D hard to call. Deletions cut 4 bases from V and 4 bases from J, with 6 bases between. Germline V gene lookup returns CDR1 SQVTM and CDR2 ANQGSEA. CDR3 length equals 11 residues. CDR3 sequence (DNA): TGCAGCGTTGTCATGGCAGATACGCAGTATTTT. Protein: CSVVMADTQYF.

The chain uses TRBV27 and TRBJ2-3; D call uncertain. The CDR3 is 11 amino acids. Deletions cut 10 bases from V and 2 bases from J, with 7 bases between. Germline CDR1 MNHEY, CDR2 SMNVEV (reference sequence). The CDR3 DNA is TGTGCCACCGTCTACACAGATACGCAGTATTTT. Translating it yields CATVYTDTQYF.

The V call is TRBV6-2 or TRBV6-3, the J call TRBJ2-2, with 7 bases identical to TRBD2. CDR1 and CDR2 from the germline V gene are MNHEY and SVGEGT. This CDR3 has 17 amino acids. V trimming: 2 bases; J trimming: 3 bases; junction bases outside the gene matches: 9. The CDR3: CASSYPDLSGDTGELFF. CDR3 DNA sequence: TGTGCCAGCAGTTACCCCGATCTCAGCGGGGACACCGGGGAGCTGTTTTTT.

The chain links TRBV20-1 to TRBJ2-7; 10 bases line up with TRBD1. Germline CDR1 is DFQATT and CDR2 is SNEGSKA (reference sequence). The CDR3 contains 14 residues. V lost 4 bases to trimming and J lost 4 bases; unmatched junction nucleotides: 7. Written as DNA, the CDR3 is TGCAGTGCTAAGCCCGGGACAGGGGCGTACGAGCAGTACTTC. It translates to CSAKPGTGAYEQYF.

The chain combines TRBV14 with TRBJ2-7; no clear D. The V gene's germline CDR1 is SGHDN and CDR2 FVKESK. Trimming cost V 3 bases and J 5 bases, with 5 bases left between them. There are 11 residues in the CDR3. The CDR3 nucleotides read TGTGCCAGCAGCCAGGGAAACGAGCAGTACTTC. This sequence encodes CASSQGNEQYF.

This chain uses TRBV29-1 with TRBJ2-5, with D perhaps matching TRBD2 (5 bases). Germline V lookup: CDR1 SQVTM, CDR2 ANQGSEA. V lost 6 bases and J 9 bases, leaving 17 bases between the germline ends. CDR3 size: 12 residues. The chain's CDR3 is CSVAPGPGAQYF. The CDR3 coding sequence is TGCAGCGTAGCACCGGGCCCCGGGGCCCAGTACTTC. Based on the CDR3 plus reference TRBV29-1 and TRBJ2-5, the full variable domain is SAVISQKPSRDICQRGTSLTIQCQVDSQVTMMFWYRQQPGQSLTLIATANQGSEATYESGFVIDKFPISRPNLTFSTLTVSNMSPEDSSIYLCSVAPGPGAQYFGPGTRLLVL.